The 28 T cell receptor beta chains given below trace back to one sample, sequenced in a study of technical replicates of blood from a few donors (dated by TCRdb to 2017 to 2019). The library was obtained by the immunoSEQ multiplex PCR assay. The immuneACCESS repertoire file appears here via TCRdb, limited to in-frame rearrangements. These files lack a portion of the clones; in checked studies, under half of the deficit traces to unresolved V genes, and the cause of the others is not known. This sample gives more than 75,000 clones in total; roughly 94% of them show up just once. The ten biggest clones cover 0.24% of the sample. Sequencing was performed on T cells isolated from PBMCs. The source is a human donor in good health.

The V call is TRBV7-8, the J call TRBJ1-5, with 7 bases matching TRBD1. Germline loops: CDR1 SGHVS, CDR2 FQNEAQ. The CDR3 length is 14 residues. V was clipped by 6 bases and J by 1 base; unmatched bases: 3. The CDR3 reads CASSPGGSNQPQHF. DNA of the CDR3: TGTGCCAGCAGTCCAGGGGGGAGCAATCAGCCCCAGCATTTT.

Here the CDR3 DNA reads TGCGCCAGCACCCGCTGGCTAGAGAACACCGGGGAGCTGTTTTTT. It encodes CASTRWLENTGELFF. The chain joins TRBV5-1 to TRBJ2-2; no clear D gene. CDR1 and CDR2 from the germline V gene are SGHRS and YFSETQ. The V end was cut by 6 bases, the J end by 1 base, with 13 bases between. The CDR3 is made up of 15 amino acids.

Only one count was recorded for this clone. The gene calls are TRBV30 and TRBJ2-2, with unresolved D. The CDR3 has 12 residues. Germline V gene data show CDR1 as GTSNPN and CDR2 as SVGIG (reference sequence). The V end lost 4 bases, the J end lost 6 bases, and 9 bases lay between the germline ends. CDR3 DNA: TGTGCCTGGACGTATGAGGCCGGGGAGCTGTTTTTT. This codes for CAWTYEAGELFF.

V usage is TRBV10-2 and J usage is TRBJ2-3, with no clear D. The CDR3 is made up of 11 amino acids. V was pared by 9 bases and J by 2 bases, with 6 bases between. The V gene's germline CDR1 is WSHSY and CDR2 SAAADI. The CDR3: CARPDTDTQYF. The CDR3 region has the DNA TGCGCCAGACCAGACACAGATACGCAGTATTTT.

The chain is built from TRBV11-3 and TRBJ2-3; unclear D gene. Germline V CDR1 and CDR2: SGHNT, YENEEA. V gave up 8 bases and J gave up 2 bases, with 14 bases separating them. The CDR3 covers 14 residues. The CDR3 bases are TGTGCCAGCCGCCCCCGGGTAAACACAGATACGCAGTATTTT. Its protein product is CASRPRVNTDTQYF.

The chain couples TRBV23-1 to TRBJ2-2; 12 bases match TRBD2. TRBV23-1 is noted as an ORF with a role that remains uncertain. With 6 bases clipped from V and 2 bases from J, the junction kept 4 bases outside the gene matches. This CDR3 has 16 amino acids. CDR3 bases: TGCGCCAGCAGCCCCGGACTAGCGGGAAACACCGGGGAGCTGTTTTTT. Protein product: CASSPGLAGNTGELFF.

The chain is built from TRBV4-2 and TRBJ2-1; 8 bases map to TRBD2. Losses at the gene ends were 4 bases for V and 1 base for J; bases not matched to a gene: 12. Germline lookup yields CDR1 LGHNA and CDR2 YNFKEQ. This CDR3 spans 18 amino acids. CDR3 sequence reads: CASSPRAGRAISYNEQFF. CDR3 sequence (DNA): TGTGCCAGCAGCCCGCGAGCCGGGAGGGCTATATCCTACAATGAGCAGTTCTTC.

The chain employs TRBV5-1 and TRBJ2-7, with 11 bases lining up with TRBD2. Trimming took 4 bases from V and 5 from J; bases not matched to a gene: 11. The germline V gene encodes CDR1 SGHRS and CDR2 YFSETQ. The CDR3 has 16 amino acids. The CDR3, as DNA: TGCGCCAGCAGCCCGAATATATTAGCGGGAGGGCACGAGCAGTACTTC. Its protein product is CASSPNILAGGHEQYF. The full variable domain, its missing parts supplied by reference TRBV5-1 and TRBJ2-7, is KAGVTQTPRYLIKTRGQQVTLSCSPISGHRSVSWYQQTPGQGLQFLFEYFSETQRNKGNFPGRFSGRQFSNSRSEMNVSTLELGDSALYLCASSPNILAGGHEQYFGPGTRLTVT.

Only one count was recorded for this clone. The chain recombines TRBV19 with TRBJ1-1, with 8 positions matching TRBD1. CDR3 length equals 16 residues. V shed 3 bases, J shed 6 bases, and the junction held 12 bases outside the gene matches. Germline V lookup: CDR1 LNHDA, CDR2 SQIVND (reference sequence). The CDR3 DNA sequence: TGTGCCAGTAGTATTAACGGCAGGGGGCTCGGGGCTGAAGCTTTCTTT. Protein: CASSINGRGLGAEAFF.

The chain is built from TRBV7-3 and TRBJ2-1; 16 nucleotides agree with TRBD2. The J segment lost 10 bases and the V segment lost 4 bases, leaving 16 bases of the junction unmatched. CDR1 SGHTA and CDR2 FQGTGA come from the germline V gene. This CDR3 comprises 19 residues. The CDR3 DNA is TGTGCCAGCAGCTCGTTTCGGGGACTAGCGGGGGGGCCGCGGATGGAGCAGTTCTTC. Translating it yields CASSSFRGLAGGPRMEQFF.

The chain couples TRBV2 to TRBJ1-3; 8 bases match TRBD1. The CDR3 has 15 residues. Germline assignment: CDR1 SNHLY and CDR2 FYNNEI. V was clipped by 4 bases and J by 0 bases; unmatched bases: 2. This CDR3 is CASSGQGSSGNTIYF. DNA for the CDR3: TGTGCCAGCAGTGGACAGGGGAGCTCTGGAAACACCATATATTTT.

The V call is TRBV5-1, the J call TRBJ1-1, with D possibly TRBD1 on 5 matching bases. CDR1 is SGHRS, CDR2 YFSETQ, per germline. The V gene lost 0 bases and the J gene lost 0 bases, with 12 bases spanning the gap. CDR3 size: 16 residues. CDR3 protein: CASSLVDSTMNTEAFF. The DNA for the CDR3 is TGCGCCAGCAGCTTGGTCGACAGCACCATGAACACTGAAGCTTTCTTT.

The CDR3 sequence is CASSLVEGLAGTGELFF. CDR3 nucleotide sequence: TGTGCCAGCAGCCTGGTAGAGGGACTAGCCGGCACCGGGGAGCTGTTTTTT. The chain has TRBV5-4 and TRBJ2-2; 9 bases align to TRBD2. V gave up 4 bases and J gave up 4 bases; unmatched junction bases: 11. Germline CDR1 and CDR2: SGHNT and YYREEE (reference sequence). This CDR3 region has 17 residues.

The V call is TRBV7-8, the J call TRBJ1-3; D ambiguous. Trimming left V 5 bases short and J 0 bases short, with 14 bases between. Germline V lookup: CDR1 SGHVS, CDR2 FQNEAQ. The CDR3 sequence is 16 residues long. The CDR3 region has the DNA TGTGCCAGCAGCCGGGATAGGCATGGCTCTGGAAACACCATATATTTT. Its translation: CASSRDRHGSGNTIYF.

The chain employs TRBV27 and TRBJ2-1, with 12 nucleotides matching TRBD2. The CDR3 has 18 amino acids. Germline V gene lookup returns CDR1 MNHEY and CDR2 SMNVEV (reference sequence). V dropped 6 bases and J dropped 5; count of bases not matched to a gene: 14. The CDR3 region is CASSKTSGSLILHNEQFF. CDR3 sequence (DNA): TGTGCCAGCAGCAAGACTAGCGGGAGTCTCATCCTACACAATGAGCAGTTCTTC.

The chain couples TRBV5-4 to TRBJ2-3; weak D call: TRBD1 (6 bases). CDR3 size: 14 residues. V lost 3 bases to trimming and J lost 5 bases, with 13 bases between them. Looked up from germline, CDR1 is SGHNT and CDR2 is YYREEE (reference sequence). CDR3 in amino acids: CASSSSGAGDTQYF. The CDR3 region has the DNA TGTGCCAGCAGCTCCTCAGGGGCTGGAGATACGCAGTATTTT.

This clone was seen once. The CDR3 DNA is TGCGCCAGCAGCGATCCGGGACAGGGTAGAAACATTCAGTACTTC. This sequence encodes CASSDPGQGRNIQYF. The V and J genes are TRBV5-1 and TRBJ2-4; 9 nucleotides line up with TRBD1. In germline, CDR1 is SGHRS, CDR2 YFSETQ. This CDR3 has 15 amino acids. The trim removed 4 bases at V and 6 bases at J, leaving 8 bases unmatched.

The rearrangement uses TRBV5-4 and TRBJ1-5, with unresolved D. The V end lost 4 bases, the J end lost 1 base, and 3 bases lay between the germline ends. Germline-derived CDR1 and CDR2 are SGHNT and YYREEE (reference sequence). This CDR3 is built from 12 residues. The CDR3 DNA reads TGTGCCAGCAGCCCGAGCAATCAGCCCCAGCATTTT. Translating it yields CASSPSNQPQHF.

This clone was observed a single time. The chain recombines TRBV7-8 with TRBJ2-7; D is undetermined. V gave up 0 bases and J gave up 2 bases, with 8 bases separating them. This CDR3 has 14 residues. CDR1 SGHVS and CDR2 FQNEAQ come from the germline V gene. CDR3 sequence: CASSLALSTYEQYF. For the CDR3, the DNA is TGTGCCAGCAGCTTAGCTCTATCGACCTACGAGCAGTACTTC.

V and J are TRBV6-1 and TRBJ2-1; 8 nucleotides match TRBD1. Germline lookup yields CDR1 MNHNS and CDR2 SASEGT. The CDR3 runs 15 residues. V was clipped by 3 bases and J by 8 bases; unmatched bases: 9. The CDR3 region has the DNA TGTGCCAGCAGTGATTATTGGACAGGGAGCGATGAGCAGTTCTTC. Encoded protein: CASSDYWTGSDEQFF.

This chain connects TRBV5-5 to TRBJ2-3, with 8 bases matching TRBD2. The J segment lost 9 bases and the V segment lost 0 bases, leaving 12 bases of the junction unmatched. The CDR3 spans 16 residues. Germline V gene lookup returns CDR1 SGHKS and CDR2 YYEKEE (reference sequence). The CDR3 bases are TGTGCCAGCAGCTTGGAGGTATCAACTAGCGGCGAGACGCAGTATTTT. Protein: CASSLEVSTSGETQYF.

J is TRBJ2-5 and V is TRBV9; 8 bases match TRBD2. The closer fit of TRBJ2-7 to the DNA end suggests the J call may be wrong. Germline-derived CDR1 and CDR2 are SGDLS and YYNGEE. The CDR3 contains 16 residues. The CDR3 spells CASSGSSGQSSYEQYF. The CDR3 region has the DNA TGTGCCAGCAGCGGATCTAGCGGGCAAAGCTCCTACGAGCAGTACTTC.

J is TRBJ2-2 and V is TRBV9; possible D gene TRBD2, 6 bases. The CDR3 runs to 17 residues. Germline CDR1 reads SGDLS; CDR2 reads YYNGEE. V lost 0 bases and J 4 bases, leaving 16 bases between the germline ends. For the CDR3, the DNA is TGTGCCAGCAGCGTAGATTGGCGGGGAGGATTCACCGGGGAGCTGTTTTTT. Protein sequence: CASSVDWRGGFTGELFF.

This clone was seen only once. The J gene is TRBJ2-3, the V gene TRBV4-2; TRBD2 matches 7 bases. J was trimmed by 6 bases and V by 0 bases; bases with no gene match: 6. The CDR3 consists of 15 residues. Germline V gene sequence: CDR1 LGHNA, CDR2 YNFKEQ. The CDR3 DNA reads as TGTGCCAGCAGCCAAGAGGGACTAACAGCCGATACGCAGTATTTT. Protein product: CASSQEGLTADTQYF.

The gene calls are TRBV4-1 and TRBJ1-2, with TRBD1 identical over 8 bases. This CDR3 has 13 residues. The V gene's germline CDR1 is MGHRA and CDR2 YSYEKL. Losses at the gene ends were 5 bases for V and 3 bases for J; bases not matched to a gene: 2. The CDR3 sequence: CASSTQGDYGYTF. DNA of the CDR3: TGCGCCAGCAGCACACAGGGGGACTATGGCTACACCTTC.

The chain joins TRBV2 to TRBJ2-1; 8 bases are a match to TRBD1. Trimming at V came to 2 bases and at J to 8 bases, leaving 14 bases not matched to a gene. CDR1 and CDR2 (germline): SNHLY, FYNNEI. The CDR3 covers 17 residues. The CDR3 spells CASSENLRGQEADEQFF. CDR3 in DNA: TGTGCCAGCAGTGAAAATTTAAGGGGACAGGAAGCCGATGAGCAGTTCTTC.

This chain links TRBV5-1 with TRBJ2-7; D not certain. The germline V gene has CDR1 SGHRS and CDR2 YFSETQ. Trimming shortened V by 4 bases and J by 7 bases, and 15 bases separated the two germline ends. The CDR3 is 13 amino acids. The CDR3 nucleotides read TGCGCCAGCAGCCCCTACGCCCCCCGAGAGCAGTACTTC. Residues: CASSPYAPREQYF.

In its sample, this clone was seen a few times. The J gene is TRBJ2-2, the V gene TRBV6-1, with TRBD2 as a possible D gene (6 bases). The germline V gene has CDR1 MNHNS and CDR2 SASEGT. This CDR3 spans 13 amino acids. Trimming shortened V by 8 bases and J by 6 bases, and 13 bases separated the two germline ends. The CDR3 coding sequence is TGTGCCAGCGTTAACCTAGCGCCCGGGGAGCTGTTTTTT. Protein sequence: CASVNLAPGELFF.